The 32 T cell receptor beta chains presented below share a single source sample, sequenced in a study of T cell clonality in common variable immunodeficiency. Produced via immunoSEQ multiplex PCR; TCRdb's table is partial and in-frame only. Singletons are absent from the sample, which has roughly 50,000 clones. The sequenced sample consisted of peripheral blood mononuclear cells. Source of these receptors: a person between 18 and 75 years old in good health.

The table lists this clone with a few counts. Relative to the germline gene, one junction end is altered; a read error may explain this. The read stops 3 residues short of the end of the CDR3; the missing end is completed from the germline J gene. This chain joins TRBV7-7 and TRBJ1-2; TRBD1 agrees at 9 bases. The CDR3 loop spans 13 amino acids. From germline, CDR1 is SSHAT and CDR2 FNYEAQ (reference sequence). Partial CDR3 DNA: TGTGCTAGCAGCTTCGGACAGGGGAATACC. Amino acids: CASSFGQGNT. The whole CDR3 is CASSFGQGNTYTF. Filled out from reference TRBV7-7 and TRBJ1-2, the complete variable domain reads GAGVSQSPRYKVTKRGQDVTLRCDPISSHATLYWYQQALGQGPEFLTYFNYEAQPDKSGLPSDRFSAERPEGSISTLTIQRTEQRDSAMYRCASSFGQGNTYTFGSGTRLTVV.

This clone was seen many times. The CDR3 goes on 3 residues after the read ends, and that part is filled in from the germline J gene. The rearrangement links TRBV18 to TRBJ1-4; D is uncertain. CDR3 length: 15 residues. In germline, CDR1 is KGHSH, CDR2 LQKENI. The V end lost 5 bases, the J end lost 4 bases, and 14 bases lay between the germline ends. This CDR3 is CASSSNRGGNEKLFF. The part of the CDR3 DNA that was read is TGTGCCAGCTCATCCAACCGGGGAGGTAATGAAAAA.

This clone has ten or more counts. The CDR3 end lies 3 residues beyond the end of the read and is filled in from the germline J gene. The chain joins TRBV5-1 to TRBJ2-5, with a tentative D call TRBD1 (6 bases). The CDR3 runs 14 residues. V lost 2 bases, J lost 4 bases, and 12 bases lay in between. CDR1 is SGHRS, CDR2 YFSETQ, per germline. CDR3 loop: CASSFQGRTETQYF. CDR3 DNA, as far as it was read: TGCGCCAGCAGCTTCCAGGGGAGAACAGAGACC.

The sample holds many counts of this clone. CDR3 protein: CASSTGYRVDSDTQYF. CDR3 DNA, as far as it was read: TGTGCCAGCAGCACGGGATACAGGGTTGATTCAGATACG. The chain has TRBV5-4 and TRBJ2-3; weak D call: TRBD1 (6 bases). From the germline J gene comes the end of the CDR3, since the read stops 3 residues before it. This CDR3 contains 16 residues. CDR1 is SGHNT, CDR2 YYREEE, per germline (reference sequence). Trimming shortened V by 4 bases and J by 4 bases, and 19 bases separated the two germline ends.

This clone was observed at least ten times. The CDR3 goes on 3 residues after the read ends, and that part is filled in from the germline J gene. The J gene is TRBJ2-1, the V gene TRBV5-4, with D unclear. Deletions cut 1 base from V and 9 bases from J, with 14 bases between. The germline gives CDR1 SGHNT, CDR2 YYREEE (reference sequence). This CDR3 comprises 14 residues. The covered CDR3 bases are TGTGCCAGCAGCTTGCCCCTAGACCGCACTGAG. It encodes CASSLPLDRTE. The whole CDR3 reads CASSLPLDRTEQFF.

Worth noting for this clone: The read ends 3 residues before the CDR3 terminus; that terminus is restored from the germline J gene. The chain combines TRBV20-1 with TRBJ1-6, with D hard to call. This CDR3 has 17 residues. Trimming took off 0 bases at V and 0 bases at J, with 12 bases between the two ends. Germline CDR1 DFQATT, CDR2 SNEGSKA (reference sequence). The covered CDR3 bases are TGCAGTGCTAGAGATCGGTACGCGGGCTCCTATAATTCACCC. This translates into CSARDRYAGSYNSP. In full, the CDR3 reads CSARDRYAGSYNSPLHF.

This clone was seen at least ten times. The covered CDR3 bases are TGTGCCAGCAGCCAAGATGGGGGGGGCGGGATCAATGAG. It is translated as CASSQDGGGGINE. The whole CDR3 protein is CASSQDGGGGINEQFF. The chain uses TRBV4-2 and TRBJ2-1, with a weak D call TRBD2 (7 bases). The read ends 3 residues before the CDR3 terminus; that terminus is restored from the germline J gene. This CDR3 is built from 16 residues. Germline CDR1 and CDR2: LGHNA and YNFKEQ. With 0 bases removed from V and 6 bases from J, the gap between germline ends came to 15 bases.

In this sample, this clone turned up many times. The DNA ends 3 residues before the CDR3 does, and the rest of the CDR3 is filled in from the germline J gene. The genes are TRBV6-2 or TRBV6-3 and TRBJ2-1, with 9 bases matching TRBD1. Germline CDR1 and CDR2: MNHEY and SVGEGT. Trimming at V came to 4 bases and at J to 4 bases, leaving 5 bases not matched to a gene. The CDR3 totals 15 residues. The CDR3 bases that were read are TGTGCCAGCAGTTCACAGGGGGCGGATTACAATGAG. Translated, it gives CASSSQGADYNE. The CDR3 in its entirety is CASSSQGADYNEQFF.

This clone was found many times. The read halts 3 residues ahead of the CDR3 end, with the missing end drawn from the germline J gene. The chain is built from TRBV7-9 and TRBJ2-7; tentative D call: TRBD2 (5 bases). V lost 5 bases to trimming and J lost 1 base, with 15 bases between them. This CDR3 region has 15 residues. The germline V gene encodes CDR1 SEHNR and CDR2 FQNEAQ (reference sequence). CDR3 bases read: TGTGCCAGCAGCCCCGTGCGGGTCCAATCCTACGAG. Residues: CASSPVRVQSYE. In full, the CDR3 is CASSPVRVQSYEQYF.

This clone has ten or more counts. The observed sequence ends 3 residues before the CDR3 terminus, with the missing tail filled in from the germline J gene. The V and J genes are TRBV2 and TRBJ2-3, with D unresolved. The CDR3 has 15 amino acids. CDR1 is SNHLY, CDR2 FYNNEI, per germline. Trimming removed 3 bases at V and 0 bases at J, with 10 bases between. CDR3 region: CASSEQQTSTDTQYF. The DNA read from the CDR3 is TGTGCCAGCAGTGAGCAGCAGACTAGCACAGATACG.

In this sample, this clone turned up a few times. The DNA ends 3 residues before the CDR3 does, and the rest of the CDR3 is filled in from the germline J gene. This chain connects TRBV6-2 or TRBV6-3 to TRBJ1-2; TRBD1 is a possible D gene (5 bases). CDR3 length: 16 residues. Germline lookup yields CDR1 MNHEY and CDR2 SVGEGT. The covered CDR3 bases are TGTGCCAGCAGTTTGGACGGGGGGACTAGCACAGATACC. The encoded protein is CASSLDGGTSTDT. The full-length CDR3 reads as CASSLDGGTSTDTYTF.

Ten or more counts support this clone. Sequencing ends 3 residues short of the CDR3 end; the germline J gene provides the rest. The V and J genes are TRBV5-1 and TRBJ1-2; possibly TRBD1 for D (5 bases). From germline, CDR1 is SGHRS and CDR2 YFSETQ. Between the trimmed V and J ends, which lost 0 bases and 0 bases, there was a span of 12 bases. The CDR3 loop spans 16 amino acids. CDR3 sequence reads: CASSLGAGRANYGYTF. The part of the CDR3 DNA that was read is TGCGCCAGCAGCTTGGGGGCAGGGAGAGCTAACTATGGC.

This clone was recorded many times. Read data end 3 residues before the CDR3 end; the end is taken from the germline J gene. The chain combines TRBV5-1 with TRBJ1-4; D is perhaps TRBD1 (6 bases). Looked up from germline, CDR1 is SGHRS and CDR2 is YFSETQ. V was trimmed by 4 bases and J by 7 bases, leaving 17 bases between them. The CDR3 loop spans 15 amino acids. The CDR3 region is CASSQSGGVSEKLFF. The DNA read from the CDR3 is TGCGCCAGCAGCCAAAGTGGGGGCGTCAGTGAAAAA.

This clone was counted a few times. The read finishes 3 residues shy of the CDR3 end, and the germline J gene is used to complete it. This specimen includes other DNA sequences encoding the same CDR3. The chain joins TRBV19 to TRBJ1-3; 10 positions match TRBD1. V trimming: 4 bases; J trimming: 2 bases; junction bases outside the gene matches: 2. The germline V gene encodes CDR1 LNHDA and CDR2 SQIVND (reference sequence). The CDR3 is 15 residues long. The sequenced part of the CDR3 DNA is TGTGCCAGTAGTACCGGACAGGGGGCTGGAAACACC. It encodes CASSTGQGAGNT. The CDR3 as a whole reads CASSTGQGAGNTIYF.

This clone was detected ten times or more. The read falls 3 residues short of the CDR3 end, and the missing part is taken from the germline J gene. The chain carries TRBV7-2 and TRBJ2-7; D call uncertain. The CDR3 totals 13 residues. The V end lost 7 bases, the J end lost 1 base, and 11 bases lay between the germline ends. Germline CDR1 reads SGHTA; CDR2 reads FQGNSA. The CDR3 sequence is CASTSRFSYEQYF. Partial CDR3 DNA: TGTGCCAGCACCTCCAGGTTTTCCTACGAG.

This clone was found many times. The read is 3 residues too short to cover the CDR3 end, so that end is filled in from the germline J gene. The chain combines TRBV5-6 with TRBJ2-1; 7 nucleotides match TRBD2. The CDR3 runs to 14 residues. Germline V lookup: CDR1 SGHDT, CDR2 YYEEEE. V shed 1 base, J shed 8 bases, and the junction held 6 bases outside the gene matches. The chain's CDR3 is CASSLSWAGDEQFF. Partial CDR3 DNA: TGTGCCAGCAGCTTGAGTTGGGCGGGGGATGAG.

The covered CDR3 bases are TGTGCCAGTAGTATGGGACAGAGCTCCTATAATTCACCG. This codes for CASSMGQSSYNSP. In full, the CDR3 reads CASSMGQSSYNSPLFF. V usage is TRBV19 and J usage is TRBJ2-2; 7 bases are shared with TRBD1. The read terminates 3 residues before the CDR3 end, so the remaining end is supplied by the germline J gene. Germline V gene sequence: CDR1 LNHDA, CDR2 SQIVND (reference sequence). This CDR3 has 16 residues.

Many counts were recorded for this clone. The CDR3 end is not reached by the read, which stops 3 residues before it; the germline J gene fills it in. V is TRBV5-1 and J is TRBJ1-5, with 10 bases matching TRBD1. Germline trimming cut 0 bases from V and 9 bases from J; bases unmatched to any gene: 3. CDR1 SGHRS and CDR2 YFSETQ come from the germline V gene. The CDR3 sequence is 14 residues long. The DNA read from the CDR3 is TGCGCCAGCAGCTTGGGGGACAGGGGTTCGCCC. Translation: CASSLGDRGSP. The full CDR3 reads CASSLGDRGSPQHF.

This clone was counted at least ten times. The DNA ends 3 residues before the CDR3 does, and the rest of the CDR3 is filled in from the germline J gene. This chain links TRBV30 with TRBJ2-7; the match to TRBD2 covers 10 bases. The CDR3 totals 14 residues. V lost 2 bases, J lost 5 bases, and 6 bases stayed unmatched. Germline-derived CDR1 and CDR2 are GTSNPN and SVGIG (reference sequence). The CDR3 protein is CAWSTGLAIDEQYF. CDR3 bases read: TGTGCCTGGAGTACGGGACTAGCGATCGACGAG.

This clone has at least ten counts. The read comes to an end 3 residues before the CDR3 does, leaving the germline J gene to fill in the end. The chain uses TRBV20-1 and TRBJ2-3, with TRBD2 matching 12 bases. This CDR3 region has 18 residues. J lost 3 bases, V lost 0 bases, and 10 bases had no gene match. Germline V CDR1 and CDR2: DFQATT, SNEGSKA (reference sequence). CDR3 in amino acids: CSARDPPPTSGSTDTQYF. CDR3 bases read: TGCAGTGCTAGAGATCCCCCCCCGACTAGCGGGAGTACAGATACG.

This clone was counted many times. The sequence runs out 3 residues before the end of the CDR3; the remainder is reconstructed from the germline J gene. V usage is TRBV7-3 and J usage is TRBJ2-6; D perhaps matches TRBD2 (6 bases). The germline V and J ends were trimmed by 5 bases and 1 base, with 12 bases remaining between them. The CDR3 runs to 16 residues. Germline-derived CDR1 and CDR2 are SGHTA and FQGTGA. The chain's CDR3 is CASSPRRGSGANVLTF. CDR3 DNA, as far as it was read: TGTGCCAGCAGCCCCAGGCGGGGTTCTGGGGCCAACGTC.

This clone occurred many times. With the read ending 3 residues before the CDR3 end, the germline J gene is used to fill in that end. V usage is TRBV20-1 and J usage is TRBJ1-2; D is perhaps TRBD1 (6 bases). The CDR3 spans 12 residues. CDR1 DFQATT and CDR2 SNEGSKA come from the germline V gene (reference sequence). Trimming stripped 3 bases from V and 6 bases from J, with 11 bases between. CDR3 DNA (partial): TGCAGTGCTAGTGGGACAAACGATGGC. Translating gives CSASGTNDG. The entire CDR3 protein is CSASGTNDGYTF.

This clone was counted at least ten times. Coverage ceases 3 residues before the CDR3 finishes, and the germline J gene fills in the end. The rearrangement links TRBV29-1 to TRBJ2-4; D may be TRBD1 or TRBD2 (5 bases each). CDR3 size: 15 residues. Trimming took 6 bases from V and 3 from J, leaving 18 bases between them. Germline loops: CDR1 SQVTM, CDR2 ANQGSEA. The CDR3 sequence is CSVLLEGFVKNIQYF. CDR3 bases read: TGCAGCGTCCTTCTAGAGGGGTTTGTCAAAAACATT.

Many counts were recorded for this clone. The CDR3 is CASSQDMKRGSGELFF. Incomplete CDR3 DNA: TGCGCCAGCAGCCAAGATATGAAAAGGGGGTCCGGGGAG. The rearrangement uses TRBV4-1 and TRBJ2-2, with D possibly TRBD1 on 6 matching bases. Read data end 3 residues before the CDR3 end; the end is taken from the germline J gene. This CDR3 contains 16 residues. Germline CDR1 MGHRA, CDR2 YSYEKL. Trimming shortened V by 0 bases and J by 6 bases, and 14 bases separated the two germline ends.

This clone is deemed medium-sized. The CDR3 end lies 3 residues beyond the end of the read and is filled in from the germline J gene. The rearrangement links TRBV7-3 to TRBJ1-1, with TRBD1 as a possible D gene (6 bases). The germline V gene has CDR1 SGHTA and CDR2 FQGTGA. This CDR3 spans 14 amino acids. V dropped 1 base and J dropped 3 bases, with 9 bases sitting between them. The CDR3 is CASSLNAGDTEAFF. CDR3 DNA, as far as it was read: TGTGCCAGCAGCTTAAACGCAGGGGACACTGAA. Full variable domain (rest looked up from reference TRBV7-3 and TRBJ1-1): GAGVSQTPSNKVTEKGKYVELRCDPISGHTALYWYRQSLGQGPEFLIYFQGTGAADDSGLPNDRFFAVRPEGSVSTLKIQRTERGDSAVYLCASSLNAGDTEAFFGQGTRLTVV.

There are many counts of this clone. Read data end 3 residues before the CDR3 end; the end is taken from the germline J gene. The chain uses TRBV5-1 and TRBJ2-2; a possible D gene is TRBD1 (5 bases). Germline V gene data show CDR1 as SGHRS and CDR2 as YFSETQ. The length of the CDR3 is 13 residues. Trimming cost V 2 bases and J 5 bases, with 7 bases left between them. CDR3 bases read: TGCGCCAGCAGCTTAGGGGTTACCGGGGAG. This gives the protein CASSLGVTGE. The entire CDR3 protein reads CASSLGVTGELFF.

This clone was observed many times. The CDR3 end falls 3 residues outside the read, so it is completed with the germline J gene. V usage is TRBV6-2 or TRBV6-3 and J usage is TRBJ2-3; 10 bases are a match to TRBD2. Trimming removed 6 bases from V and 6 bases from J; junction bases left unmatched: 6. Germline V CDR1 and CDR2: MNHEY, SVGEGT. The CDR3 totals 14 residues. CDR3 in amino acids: CASRRAGGRDTQYF. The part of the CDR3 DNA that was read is TGTGCCAGCAGGAGAGCGGGAGGGCGTGATACG.

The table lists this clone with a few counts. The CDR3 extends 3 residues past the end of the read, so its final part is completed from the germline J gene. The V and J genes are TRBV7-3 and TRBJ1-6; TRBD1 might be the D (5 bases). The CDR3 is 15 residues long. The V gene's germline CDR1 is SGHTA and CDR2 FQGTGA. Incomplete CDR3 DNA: TGTGCCAGCAGCCCAAATCGGGGGACTAGCGGGTCC. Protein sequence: CASSPNRGTSGS. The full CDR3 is CASSPNRGTSGSLHF. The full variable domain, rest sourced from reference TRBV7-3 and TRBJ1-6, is GAGVSQTPSNKVTEKGKYVELRCDPISGHTALYWYRQSLGQGPEFLIYFQGTGAADDSGLPNDRFFAVRPEGSVSTLKIQRTERGDSAVYLCASSPNRGTSGSLHFGNGTRLTVT.

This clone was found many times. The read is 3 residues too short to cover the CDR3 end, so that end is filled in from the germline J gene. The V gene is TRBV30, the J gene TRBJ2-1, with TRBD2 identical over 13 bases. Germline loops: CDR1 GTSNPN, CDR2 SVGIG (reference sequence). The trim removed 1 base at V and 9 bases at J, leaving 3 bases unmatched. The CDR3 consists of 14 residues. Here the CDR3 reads CAWSGLAGGLEQFF. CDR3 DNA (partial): TGTGCCTGGAGTGGACTAGCGGGAGGCCTTGAG.

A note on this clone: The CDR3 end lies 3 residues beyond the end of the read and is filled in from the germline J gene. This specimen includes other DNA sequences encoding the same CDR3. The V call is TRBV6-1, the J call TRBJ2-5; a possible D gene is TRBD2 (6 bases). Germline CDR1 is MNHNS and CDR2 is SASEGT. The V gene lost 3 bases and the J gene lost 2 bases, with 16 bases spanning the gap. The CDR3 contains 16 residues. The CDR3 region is CASSERVSRGQETQYF. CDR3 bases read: TGTGCCAGCAGTGAGAGAGTGTCGCGGGGTCAAGAGACC.

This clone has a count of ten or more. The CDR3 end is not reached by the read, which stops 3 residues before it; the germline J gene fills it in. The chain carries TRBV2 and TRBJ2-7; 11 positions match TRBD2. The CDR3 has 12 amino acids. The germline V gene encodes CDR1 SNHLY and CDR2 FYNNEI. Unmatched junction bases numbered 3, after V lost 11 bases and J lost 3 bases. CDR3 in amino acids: CAGGTSGYEQYF. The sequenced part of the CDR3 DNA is TGTGCCGGCGGGACTAGCGGCTACGAG.

CDR3 bases read: TGTGCCAGCACCCAACGCACAGGGTATGGC. Translation: CASTQRTGYG. The full CDR3 protein is CASTQRTGYGYTF. The chain carries TRBV7-9 and TRBJ1-2; possible D gene TRBD1, 6 bases. The DNA ends 3 residues before the CDR3 does, and the rest of the CDR3 is filled in from the germline J gene. CDR1 and CDR2 (germline): SEHNR, FQNEAQ (reference sequence). CDR3 length: 13 amino acids. V shed 7 bases and J shed 5 bases, with 14 bases lying between them.